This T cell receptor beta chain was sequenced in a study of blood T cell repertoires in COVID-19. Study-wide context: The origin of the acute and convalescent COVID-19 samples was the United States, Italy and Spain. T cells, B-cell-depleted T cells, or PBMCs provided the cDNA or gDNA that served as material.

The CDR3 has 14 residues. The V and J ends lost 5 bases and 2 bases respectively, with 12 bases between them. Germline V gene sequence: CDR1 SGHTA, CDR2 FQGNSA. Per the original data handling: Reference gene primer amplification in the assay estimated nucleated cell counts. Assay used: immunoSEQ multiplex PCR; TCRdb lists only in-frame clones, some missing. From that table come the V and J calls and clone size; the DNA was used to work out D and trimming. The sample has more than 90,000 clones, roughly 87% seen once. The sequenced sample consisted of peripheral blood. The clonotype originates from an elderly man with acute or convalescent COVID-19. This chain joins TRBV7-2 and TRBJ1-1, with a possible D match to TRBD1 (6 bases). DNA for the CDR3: TGTGCCAGCAGCCCTAACAGGGCTAACACTGAAGCTTTCTTT. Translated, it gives CASSPNRANTEAFF.